This paragraph reports one T cell receptor (beta chain). Sequencing was performed with immunoSEQ multiplex PCR; in TCRdb, only in-frame clones are kept and a portion is missing. The top ten hold around 5% of the sample, which has tens of thousands of clones, 70% to 90% seen once. The V end was cut by 3 bases, the J end by 5 bases, with 10 bases between. Germline V CDR1 and CDR2: LNHDA, SQIVND (reference sequence). The CDR3 runs 13 residues. The data derive from a study of T cell changes during pregnancy in multiple sclerosis. The receptor was isolated from a female donor in good health, enrolled as a control in a pregnancy study. The sample consisted of CD8+ T cells from peripheral blood mononuclear cells, taken in the second trimester of pregnancy. The gene calls are TRBV19 and TRBJ1-1; D is uncertain. The CDR3: CASSMVGRTEAFF. In DNA, the CDR3 is TGTGCCAGTAGTATGGTCGGTCGAACTGAAGCTTTCTTT.